This entry lists 18 T cell receptor beta chains sequenced from one sample in a study of blood T cell repertoires in COVID-19. The table came from immunoSEQ multiplex PCR; TCRdb's copy has only in-frame clones and leaves some out. This sample carries 100,000 to 150,000 clones, approximately 90% of them seen once, and the ten largest clones take approximately 1.1%. The sequencing input was peripheral blood. The source is a woman of 80 years or more with acute or convalescent COVID-19.

This clone has a handful of counts. The chain couples TRBV19 to TRBJ1-5; 7 bases match TRBD1. Germline CDR1 and CDR2: LNHDA and SQIVND (reference sequence). There are 16 residues in the CDR3. Germline trimming cut 5 bases from V and 4 bases from J; bases unmatched to any gene: 11. The CDR3 region is CASSPDEGTVNQPQHF. In nucleotides, the CDR3 is TGTGCCAGTAGTCCCGATGAAGGGACAGTTAATCAGCCCCAGCATTTT.

This clone showed up just once. The genes are TRBV7-2 and TRBJ2-3; D unresolved. The CDR3 loop spans 16 amino acids. Germline CDR1 and CDR2: SGHTA and FQGNSA. The V and J ends lost 0 bases and 0 bases respectively, with 10 bases between them. The chain's CDR3 is CASSLAANPSTDTQYF. The DNA for the CDR3 is TGTGCCAGCAGCTTAGCGGCAAATCCTAGCACAGATACGCAGTATTTT. Supplemented by reference TRBV7-2 and TRBJ2-3, the full variable domain reads GAGVSQSPSNKVTEKGKDVELRCDPISGHTALYWYRQSLGQGLEFLIYFQGNSAPDKSGLPSDRFSAERTGGSVSTLTIQRTQQEDSAVYLCASSLAANPSTDTQYFGPGTRLTVL.

CDR3 sequence: CASSFSGTGSYTF. The CDR3 region has the DNA TGTGCCAGCAGCTTCTCCGGGACAGGGTCCTACACCTTC. The rearrangement uses TRBV5-6 and TRBJ1-2; 9 positions match TRBD1. This CDR3 is 13 amino acids long. Trimming took 2 bases from V and 10 from J; bases not matched to a gene: 6. From germline, CDR1 is SGHDT and CDR2 YYEEEE.

The V gene is TRBV25-1, the J gene TRBJ1-3, with a tentative D call TRBD1 (6 bases). Germline V gene sequence: CDR1 MGHDK, CDR2 SYGVNS. The V end lost 7 bases, the J end lost 1 base, and 17 bases lay between the germline ends. This CDR3 contains 16 residues. The CDR3 sequence is CASTETGTGSGNTIYF. In nucleotides, the CDR3 is TGTGCCAGCACCGAAACCGGTACAGGGTCTGGAAACACCATATATTTT.

The chain joins TRBV7-9 to TRBJ2-1; 7 bases fit TRBD2. Losses at the gene ends were 6 bases for V and 9 bases for J; bases not matched to a gene: 8. Germline CDR1 is SEHNR and CDR2 is FQNEAQ (reference sequence). The CDR3 has 13 residues. Here the CDR3 DNA reads TGTGCCAGCAGAGGGCGGGAGAGGGTTGAGCAGTTCTTC. Its translation: CASRGRERVEQFF.

This sequence joins TRBV12-3 or TRBV12-4 and TRBJ1-1; 7 bases are a match to TRBD1. The V gene end was trimmed by 6 bases and the J gene end by 4 bases; junction bases not matched to a gene: 5. The length of the CDR3 is 13 residues. The CDR3 nucleotides are TGTGCCAGCAGCCTTGGGACAGCCACTGAAGCTTTCTTT. Amino acids: CASSLGTATEAFF.

J is TRBJ2-7 and V is TRBV6-5; D perhaps matches TRBD2 (5 bases). The CDR3 is made up of 11 amino acids. The V gene's germline CDR1 is MNHEY and CDR2 SVGAGI. Trimming removed 6 bases at V and 2 bases at J, with 5 bases between. The CDR3: CASRRAYEQYF. In DNA, the CDR3 is TGTGCCAGCAGGCGGGCCTACGAGCAGTACTTC.

A single count supports this clone. J is TRBJ1-1 and V is TRBV20-1; D is unclear. This CDR3 has 11 residues. Per the germline V gene, CDR1 is DFQATT and CDR2 is SNEGSKA (reference sequence). Trimming left V 3 bases short and J 8 bases short, with 10 bases between. The CDR3 reads CSASPGLEAFF. The CDR3 nucleotides are TGCAGTGCTAGCCCCGGACTAGAAGCTTTCTTT.

This sequence joins TRBV10-2 and TRBJ1-4; no definite D call. V was shortened by 6 bases and J by 7 bases, with 12 bases between the two germline ends. The CDR3 is 13 amino acids. The germline CDR1 and CDR2 sequences are WSHSY and SAAADI. As DNA, the CDR3 is TGCGCCAGCAGGGCAGGCCTTAGTGAAAAACTGTTTTTT. Translated: CASRAGLSEKLFF.

The chain joins TRBV27 to TRBJ2-1; 7 bases are shared with TRBD2. Germline values: CDR1 MNHEY, CDR2 SMNVEV (reference sequence). CDR3 length equals 14 residues. J gave up 6 bases and V 5 bases, and 7 bases lay outside the gene matches. CDR3 loop: CASSAGVVVNEQFF. DNA for the CDR3: TGTGCCAGCAGTGCGGGAGTAGTGGTCAATGAGCAGTTCTTC.

The DNA for the CDR3 is TGTGCCAGCAGCCAACCGGGACAAGAAAACTATGGCTACACCTTC. Protein: CASSQPGQENYGYTF. The chain uses TRBV5-4 and TRBJ1-2, with TRBD1 as a possible D gene (6 bases). The V gene's germline CDR1 is SGHNT and CDR2 YYREEE (reference sequence). This CDR3 contains 15 residues. Trimming left V 4 bases short and J 2 bases short, with 15 bases between.

The rearrangement uses TRBV18 and TRBJ1-6, with D perhaps matching TRBD1 (6 bases). CDR3 length: 13 residues. V lost 8 bases, J lost 8 bases, and 13 bases lay in between. Germline V gene data show CDR1 as KGHSH and CDR2 as LQKENI. The CDR3 nucleotides are TGTGCCAGCGTACAGGGTAGTGATTCACCCCTCCACTTT. Translating it yields CASVQGSDSPLHF.

The chain combines TRBV11-2 with TRBJ2-3; TRBD2 matches 7 bases. There are 16 residues in the CDR3. From germline, CDR1 is SGHAT and CDR2 FQNNGV. V shed 2 bases and J 0 bases; nucleotides not matched to a gene: 5. The CDR3 is CASSLIGLVSTDTQYF. CDR3 sequence (DNA): TGTGCCAGCAGCTTAATTGGACTAGTAAGCACAGATACGCAGTATTTT.

The chain recombines TRBV3-1 (or the pseudogene TRBV3-2) with TRBJ2-2; 7 bases align to TRBD1. The CDR3 has 19 residues. The V segment lost 1 base and the J segment 0 bases; nucleotides outside the gene matches: 11. The germline V gene encodes CDR1 LGHDT and CDR2 YNNKEL (reference sequence). CDR3: CASSQGGRGNNANTGELFF. CDR3 DNA: TGTGCCAGCAGCCAAGGGGGCAGGGGGAATAACGCGAACACCGGGGAGCTGTTTTTT.

V gene TRBV6-6 combines with J gene TRBJ1-6; D might be TRBD1 (5 bases). The CDR3 is 18 amino acids. V lost 5 bases to trimming and J lost 2 bases, with 19 bases between them. Germline lookup yields CDR1 MNHNY and CDR2 SVGAGI (reference sequence). CDR3 loop: CASSPNSLGGAYNSPLHF. CDR3 DNA: TGTGCCAGCAGTCCGAATTCCCTCGGGGGGGCCTATAATTCACCCCTCCACTTT.

The chain couples TRBV5-4 to TRBJ1-4; 7 nucleotides agree with TRBD1. The V gene end was trimmed by 2 bases and the J gene end by 8 bases; junction bases not matched to a gene: 6. This CDR3 comprises 14 residues. CDR1 and CDR2 from the germline V gene are SGHNT and YYREEE (reference sequence). DNA of the CDR3: TGTGCCAGCAGCTTCGAGGGGGCAGGCGAAAAACTGTTTTTT. Amino acids: CASSFEGAGEKLFF.

This clone was counted many times. This sequence joins TRBV4-2 and TRBJ1-2; 7 bases are shared with TRBD1. The V segment lost 4 bases and the J segment 7 bases; nucleotides outside the gene matches: 9. The germline V gene encodes CDR1 LGHNA and CDR2 YNFKEQ. CDR3 size: 14 residues. As DNA, the CDR3 is TGTGCCAGCAGCCTTTCTGGGACAGCGCGTGGCTACACCTTC. It specifies CASSLSGTARGYTF.

The chain links TRBV5-6 to TRBJ1-6; D not resolved. Looked up from germline, CDR1 is SGHDT and CDR2 is YYEEEE. Trimming pared 5 bases from V and 0 bases from J, leaving 18 bases between. CDR3 length: 18 amino acids. CDR3 DNA sequence: TGTGCCAGCAGAACCACAGCCTCCGATTACTCCTATAATTCACCCCTCCACTTT. Its translation is CASRTTASDYSYNSPLHF.